The 19 T cell receptor beta chains presented below share a single source sample, sequenced in a study of T cell changes during pregnancy in multiple sclerosis. Profiled with immunoSEQ multiplex PCR; TCRdb holds only in-frame clones, not every one. Here the sample spans some 48,000 clones, over 90% being singletons. Sequenced material: CD4+ T cells from peripheral blood mononuclear cells, taken after pregnancy. These receptor sequences come from a female donor in good health, enrolled as a control in a pregnancy study.

This clone was recorded only once. The chain is built from TRBV18 and TRBJ2-7; possible D gene TRBD2, 6 bases. Trimming stripped 0 bases from V and 2 bases from J, with 8 bases between. Germline CDR1 and CDR2: KGHSH and LQKENI. The CDR3 runs to 14 residues. For the CDR3, the DNA is TGTGCCAGCTCACCACCGGGACTTACCTACGAGCAGTACTTC. The encoded protein is CASSPPGLTYEQYF.

The chain couples TRBV28 to TRBJ1-1; no firm D call. This CDR3 has 15 residues. V was shortened by 6 bases and J by 1 base, with 15 bases between the two germline ends. Per germline, CDR1 MDHEN and CDR2 SYDVKM. The CDR3 reads CASSRDFNRNTEAFF. The DNA for the CDR3 is TGTGCCAGCAGCCGTGATTTCAACAGGAACACTGAAGCTTTCTTT.

This clone is a singleton in its sample. This chain links TRBV5-1 with TRBJ2-7; TRBD2 matches 8 bases. The J segment lost 7 bases and the V segment lost 3 bases, leaving 15 bases of the junction unmatched. The CDR3 is 16 amino acids. Germline lookup yields CDR1 SGHRS and CDR2 YFSETQ. CDR3 amino acids: CASSSRLAGSRLEQYF. CDR3 nucleotide sequence: TGCGCCAGCAGCTCGAGGCTAGCGGGTTCCCGTCTTGAGCAGTACTTC.

This sequence joins TRBV7-9 and TRBJ2-5; 8 bases fit TRBD2. J gave up 5 bases and V 11 bases, and 10 bases lay outside the gene matches. The CDR3 has 13 residues. Germline lookup yields CDR1 SEHNR and CDR2 FQNEAQ (reference sequence). The CDR3 DNA sequence: TGTGCCGGTCAGCGGGAGATGAGGGAGACCCAGTACTTC. Amino acids: CAGQREMRETQYF.

This clone was seen just once. The CDR3 sequence is CASRLDRGQIQGNEQYF. The CDR3 nucleotides read TGTGCAAGTCGCTTAGATCGGGGACAAATACAGGGGAACGAGCAGTACTTC. The chain combines TRBV12-2 with TRBJ2-7; the DNA was not compared with TRBD1, the D call given in the table. TRBV12-2 is a pseudogene locus. CDR3 length: 17 residues.

This sequence joins TRBV7-2 and TRBJ1-6; TRBD1 matches at 9 bases. The CDR3 sequence is 15 residues long. Germline CDR1 is SGHTA and CDR2 is FQGNSA. Trimming removed 5 bases from V and 5 bases from J; junction bases left unmatched: 4. CDR3 sequence reads: CASSPDRGDNSPLHF. The CDR3 DNA sequence: TGTGCCAGCAGCCCGGACAGGGGCGATAATTCACCCCTCCACTTT.

The chain links TRBV7-9 to TRBJ2-6; possible D gene TRBD1, 6 bases. This CDR3 is built from 12 residues. CDR1 is SEHNR, CDR2 FQNEAQ, per germline (reference sequence). V lost 3 bases, J lost 16 bases, and 13 bases lay in between. The CDR3 DNA sequence: TGTGCCAGCAGCTTCTTAGGGGGTTCTCTGACTTTC. It specifies CASSFLGGSLTF.

This chain links TRBV28 with TRBJ2-7, with D possibly TRBD2 on 6 matching bases. In germline, CDR1 is MDHEN, CDR2 SYDVKM. The CDR3 is 15 residues long. V lost 2 bases to trimming and J lost 4 bases, with 15 bases between them. This CDR3 is CASSLDGSTRYEQYF. DNA for the CDR3: TGTGCCAGCAGTTTAGACGGGAGCACAAGGTACGAGCAGTACTTC.

The genes are TRBV11-1 and TRBJ1-2; TRBD1 is a possible D gene (5 bases). The V and J ends lost 5 bases and 1 base respectively, with 8 bases between them. Per the germline V gene, CDR1 is SGHAT and CDR2 is FQDESV (reference sequence). The CDR3 totals 13 residues. This chain's CDR3 is CASSPDSNYGYTF. The CDR3 nucleotides read TGTGCCAGCAGCCCCGACAGTAACTATGGCTACACCTTC.

The rearrangement uses TRBV5-1 and TRBJ2-3; 10 bases fit TRBD2. This CDR3 is built from 15 residues. Looked up from germline, CDR1 is SGHRS and CDR2 is YFSETQ. With 3 bases clipped from V and 2 bases from J, the junction kept 3 bases outside the gene matches. This CDR3 is CASSSAGGVTDTQYF. CDR3 coding DNA: TGCGCCAGCAGCTCAGCGGGAGGGGTCACAGATACGCAGTATTTT.

The V gene is TRBV7-6, the J gene TRBJ2-3; 11 nucleotides align to TRBD2. The V gene's germline CDR1 is SGHVS and CDR2 FNYEAQ. The length of the CDR3 is 15 residues. J was trimmed by 3 bases and V by 3 bases; bases with no gene match: 2. CDR3 residues: CASSFSGGATDTQYF. The DNA for the CDR3 is TGTGCCAGCAGCTTTAGCGGGGGGGCAACAGATACGCAGTATTTT.

The chain carries TRBV4-1 and TRBJ2-5; 9 positions match TRBD1. Trimming removed 5 bases from V and 5 bases from J; junction bases left unmatched: 9. CDR3 length equals 15 residues. Germline CDR1 and CDR2: MGHRA and YSYEKL. The CDR3 loop reads CASSNRDRVEETQYF. CDR3 sequence (DNA): TGCGCCAGCAGCAACCGGGACAGGGTGGAGGAGACCCAGTACTTC.

This clone was seen a handful of times. Here the CDR3 reads CASSQDRGNTEAFF. As DNA, the CDR3 is TGTGCCAGCAGCCAAGATCGGGGGAATACTGAAGCTTTCTTT. V is TRBV4-2 and J is TRBJ1-1, with D possibly being TRBD1 (5 bases). V dropped 0 bases and J dropped 5 bases, with 10 bases sitting between them. The CDR3 length is 14 residues. Germline CDR1 and CDR2: LGHNA and YNFKEQ.

The chain employs TRBV18 and TRBJ1-2; TRBD1 might be the D (6 bases). Germline values: CDR1 KGHSH, CDR2 LQKENI. CDR3 length: 16 amino acids. V shed 0 bases and J shed 2 bases, with 13 bases lying between them. The CDR3 sequence: CASSPPNSGQNYGYTF. CDR3 bases: TGTGCCAGCTCACCACCTAACTCCGGACAGAACTATGGCTACACCTTC.

The J gene is TRBJ1-1, the V gene TRBV6-1; D gene uncertain. The length of the CDR3 is 12 residues. V lost 4 bases and J 2 bases, leaving 5 bases between the germline ends. Looked up from germline, CDR1 is MNHNS and CDR2 is SASEGT. The CDR3 DNA is TGTGCCAGCAGTGGAGGTAACACTGAAGCTTTCTTT. Protein: CASSGGNTEAFF.

The chain is built from TRBV6-5 and TRBJ2-7; 12 bases map to TRBD2. This CDR3 is built from 15 residues. V shed 5 bases and J 0 bases; nucleotides not matched to a gene: 2. Germline V gene lookup returns CDR1 MNHEY and CDR2 SVGAGI. Here the CDR3 DNA reads TGTGCCAGCAGTCCGACTAGCGGGAGCTCCTACGAGCAGTACTTC. Its translation: CASSPTSGSSYEQYF.

This clone has only one observation. The chain employs TRBV30 and TRBJ2-2, with TRBD1 matching over 8 bases. The trim removed 0 bases at V and 6 bases at J, leaving 9 bases unmatched. This CDR3 is 16 amino acids long. Germline CDR1 GTSNPN, CDR2 SVGIG (reference sequence). CDR3 in DNA: TGTGCCTGGAGTGTACCGGGCAGGGGGCTTTCCGGGGAGCTGTTTTTT. Translating gives CAWSVPGRGLSGELFF.

V gene TRBV19 combines with J gene TRBJ2-5; 9 nucleotides agree with TRBD1. CDR1 LNHDA and CDR2 SQIVND come from the germline V gene (reference sequence). CDR3 length: 15 residues. With 2 bases clipped from V and 5 bases from J, the junction kept 6 bases outside the gene matches. CDR3 amino acids: CASSIRTGDRETQYF. CDR3 bases: TGTGCCAGTAGTATAAGGACAGGGGATAGGGAGACCCAGTACTTC.

This clone was detected only a few times. The chain has TRBV29-1 and TRBJ2-3; 8 nucleotides match TRBD2. The germline V gene encodes CDR1 SQVTM and CDR2 ANQGSEA. The CDR3 has 14 residues. J was trimmed by 4 bases and V by 7 bases; bases with no gene match: 10. In DNA form, the CDR3 reads TGCAGCGCCACGGGGGGGAGTGGGGCAGATACGCAGTATTTT. It is translated as CSATGGSGADTQYF.